These 29 T cell receptor beta chains were all obtained from the same sample, sequenced in a study of T cell clonotyping in hematopoietic cell transplantation. Some clones are missing from TCRdb's copy, which holds only in-frame ones; the method was immunoSEQ multiplex PCR. The sample yields about 20,000 clones, 75% to 90% seen once. As for time point: recipient sample about 28 days before transplant, after cytoreduction. Source: peripheral blood mononuclear cells, taken before stem cell transplant. These receptor sequences come from a man aged 18 to 29 with biphenotypic leukemia. Some clones in this sample may be carry-over from other donors' samples.

V gene TRBV2 combines with J gene TRBJ2-7, with D hard to call. Germline V gene data show CDR1 as SNHLY and CDR2 as FYNNEI. There are 12 residues in the CDR3. Deletions cut 4 bases from V and 0 bases from J, with 4 bases between. In DNA form, the CDR3 reads TGTGCCAGCAGTGTCAGCTCCTACGAGCAGTACTTC. This encodes CASSVSSYEQYF. The full variable domain, in which reference TRBV2 and TRBJ2-7 provide the parts outside the CDR3, is EPEVTQTPSHQVTQMGQEVILRCVPISNHLYFYWYRQILGQKVEFLVSFYNNEISEKSEIFDDQFSVERPDGSNFTLKIRSTKLEDSAMYFCASSVSSYEQYFGPGTRLTVT.

The chain employs TRBV19 and TRBJ1-5, with a weak D call TRBD1 (5 bases). The CDR3 totals 16 residues. Trimming took 1 base from V and 6 from J, leaving 16 bases between them. The germline V gene has CDR1 LNHDA and CDR2 SQIVND (reference sequence). The CDR3 loop reads CASSIAQTGRTQPQHF. CDR3 DNA: TGTGCCAGTAGTATAGCCCAAACGGGACGAACTCAGCCCCAGCATTTT.

This chain connects TRBV19 to TRBJ2-5; a possible D gene is TRBD2 (6 bases). The germline CDR1 and CDR2 sequences are LNHDA and SQIVND (reference sequence). This CDR3 region has 10 residues. Trimming pared 11 bases from V and 5 bases from J, leaving 9 bases between. CDR3 residues: CAVGGETQYF. CDR3 in DNA: TGTGCCGTTGGGGGGGAGACCCAGTACTTC. Looking up the rest from reference TRBV19 and TRBJ2-5 gives the full variable domain: DGGITQSPKYLFRKEGQNVTLSCEQNLNHDAMYWYRQDPGQGLRLIYYSQIVNDFQKGDIAEGYSVSREKKESFPLTVTSAQKNPTAFYLCAVGGETQYFGPGTRLLVL.

The rearrangement uses TRBV10-3 and TRBJ2-7; 9 bases are a match to TRBD1. Germline CDR1 ENHRY, CDR2 SYGVKD. Trimming took 4 bases from V and 5 from J; bases not matched to a gene: 6. The CDR3 is 14 residues long. The CDR3 sequence is CAISGGQGIHEQYF. Written as DNA, the CDR3 is TGTGCCATCAGTGGGGGACAGGGTATCCACGAGCAGTACTTC.

The V call is TRBV6-5, the J call TRBJ1-1; TRBD1 matches 7 bases. CDR1 is MNHEY and CDR2 is SVGAGI in the germline V gene. The CDR3 runs to 14 residues. J gave up 4 bases and V 3 bases, and 5 bases lay outside the gene matches. The CDR3 bases are TGTGCCAGCAGTTATCAAAACAGGGGCACTGAAGCTTTCTTT. Protein product: CASSYQNRGTEAFF.

This chain uses TRBV7-7 with TRBJ2-2; a possible D gene is TRBD1 (6 bases). CDR1 is SSHAT and CDR2 is FNYEAQ in the germline V gene (reference sequence). The V end lost 1 base, the J end lost 4 bases, and 10 bases lay between the germline ends. This CDR3 comprises 15 residues. The CDR3 region is CASSLEGVGTGELFF. The DNA for the CDR3 is TGTGCCAGCAGCTTAGAGGGGGTTGGCACCGGGGAGCTGTTTTTT.

This clone has just one count. The chain links TRBV6-5 to TRBJ1-2, with D possibly TRBD1 on 5 matching bases. The CDR3 consists of 13 residues. Germline values: CDR1 MNHEY, CDR2 SVGAGI. Between the trimmed V and J ends, which lost 2 bases and 3 bases, there was a span of 7 bases. The CDR3 is CASSYGGYYGYTF. The CDR3 DNA is TGTGCCAGCAGTTACGGGGGATACTATGGCTACACCTTC.

This chain links TRBV4-1 with TRBJ1-1; 8 bases map to TRBD1. Germline CDR1 reads MGHRA; CDR2 reads YSYEKL. V gave up 0 bases and J gave up 0 bases; unmatched junction bases: 9. There are 18 residues in the CDR3. The chain's CDR3 is CASSQEGVTGGLNTEAFF. The CDR3 nucleotides are TGCGCCAGCAGCCAAGAGGGGGTAACAGGGGGGCTGAACACTGAAGCTTTCTTT.

The rearrangement joins TRBV10-3 to TRBJ2-1, with TRBD2 matching 7 bases. This CDR3 region has 16 residues. Germline V gene data show CDR1 as ENHRY and CDR2 as SYGVKD. Trimming at V came to 4 bases and at J to 6 bases, leaving 12 bases not matched to a gene. The CDR3 protein is CAISVSGSGMANEQFF. The DNA for the CDR3 is TGTGCCATCAGTGTCTCAGGAAGCGGGATGGCCAATGAGCAGTTCTTC.

The V and J genes are TRBV7-8 and TRBJ1-1; possibly TRBD1 for D (6 bases). This CDR3 is 16 amino acids long. From germline, CDR1 is SGHVS and CDR2 FQNEAQ. Trimming stripped 2 bases from V and 2 bases from J, with 15 bases between. As DNA, the CDR3 is TGTGCCAGCAGCTTAAGTGGGGGCGTCGGTAACACTGAAGCTTTCTTT. Amino acids: CASSLSGGVGNTEAFF.

The rearrangement links TRBV7-3 to TRBJ2-5; D remains unclear. Trimming cost V 5 bases and J 0 bases, with 7 bases left between them. From germline, CDR1 is SGHTA and CDR2 FQGTGA. This CDR3 spans 13 amino acids. The CDR3 DNA follows: TGTGCCAGCAGCCGACGACACCAAGAGACCCAGTACTTC. Amino acids: CASSRRHQETQYF.

The chain joins TRBV30 to TRBJ1-2; D unresolved. Per the germline V gene, CDR1 is GTSNPN and CDR2 is SVGIG (reference sequence). The CDR3 contains 15 residues. V was pared by 3 bases and J by 6 bases, with 20 bases between. This CDR3 reads CAWSRLNFRPNGYTF. The CDR3, as DNA: TGTGCCTGGAGCCGCCTTAATTTTCGGCCTAATGGCTACACCTTC. Full variable domain (outside the CDR3, taken from reference TRBV30 and TRBJ1-2): SQTIHQWPATLVQPVGSPLSLECTVEGTSNPNLYWYRQAAGRGLQLLFYSVGIGQISSEVPQNLSASRPQDRQFILSSKKLLLSDSGFYLCAWSRLNFRPNGYTFGSGTRLTVV.

V usage is TRBV6-6 and J usage is TRBJ2-3; TRBD2 agrees at 9 bases. Germline V gene sequence: CDR1 MNHNY, CDR2 SVGAGI (reference sequence). The CDR3 runs to 14 residues. J lost 1 base, V lost 4 bases, and 0 bases had no gene match. CDR3 amino acids: CASSWTSGTDTQYF. The DNA for the CDR3 is TGTGCCAGCAGTTGGACTAGCGGCACAGATACGCAGTATTTT.

J is TRBJ1-1 and V is TRBV5-1; tentative D call: TRBD1 (5 bases). The CDR3 length is 14 residues. Deletions cut 3 bases from V and 0 bases from J, with 9 bases between. Germline CDR1 and CDR2: SGHRS and YFSETQ. CDR3 residues: CASSSTALNTEAFF. The DNA of the CDR3 is TGCGCCAGCAGCTCGACAGCCTTGAACACTGAAGCTTTCTTT. Full variable domain (rest looked up from reference TRBV5-1 and TRBJ1-1): KAGVTQTPRYLIKTRGQQVTLSCSPISGHRSVSWYQQTPGQGLQFLFEYFSETQRNKGNFPGRFSGRQFSNSRSEMNVSTLELGDSALYLCASSSTALNTEAFFGQGTRLTVV.

This CDR3 is CASSLLTRTTANYGYTF. The CDR3 region has the DNA TGTGCCAGCAGCTTGTTAACGAGGACAACAGCGAACTATGGCTACACCTTC. The gene calls are TRBV5-6 and TRBJ1-2; TRBD1 might be the D (5 bases). This CDR3 has 17 residues. Trimming left V 1 base short and J 2 bases short, with 18 bases between. Looked up from germline, CDR1 is SGHDT and CDR2 is YYEEEE.

The chain employs TRBV28 and TRBJ1-2, with 9 bases that match TRBD1. The CDR3 has 15 amino acids. Germline V gene data show CDR1 as MDHEN and CDR2 as SYDVKM. The V segment lost 6 bases and the J segment 4 bases; nucleotides outside the gene matches: 9. Here the CDR3 DNA reads TGTGCCAGCAGGTTAGCGGGACAGGGCAGCTATGGCTACACCTTC. Its translation: CASRLAGQGSYGYTF.

The chain recombines TRBV6-5 with TRBJ1-1; a weak D match, TRBD1 (5 bases). Between the trimmed V and J ends, which lost 2 bases and 7 bases, there was a span of 14 bases. Germline assignment: CDR1 MNHEY and CDR2 SVGAGI. The CDR3 length is 14 residues. The CDR3 DNA is TGTGCCAGCAGTTACCATCCCCGGGGGATTGAAGCTTTCTTT. Translation: CASSYHPRGIEAFF.

The chain carries TRBV4-3 and TRBJ1-4; D may be TRBD1 (6 bases). Germline V gives CDR1 LGHNA, CDR2 YSLEER. This CDR3 is 15 amino acids long. V was clipped by 0 bases and J by 8 bases, with 13 bases between them. The CDR3 protein is CASSQDRYRAEKLFF. In nucleotides, the CDR3 is TGCGCCAGCAGCCAAGACCGATACAGGGCCGAAAAACTGTTTTTT.

This rearrangement joins TRBV11-3 to TRBJ2-1, with TRBD2 identical over 9 bases. The germline CDR1 and CDR2 sequences are SGHNT and YENEEA. With V trimmed by 4 bases and J by 4 bases, 2 bases remained unmatched. This CDR3 has 14 residues. The CDR3 loop is CASSSGLAYNEQFF. DNA for the CDR3: TGTGCCAGCAGCTCGGGACTAGCTTACAATGAGCAGTTCTTC. Using reference TRBV11-3 and TRBJ2-1 for the parts outside the CDR3, the full variable domain is EAGVVQSPRYKIIEKKQPVAFWCNPISGHNTLYWYLQNLGQGPELLIRYENEEAVDDSQLPKDRFSAERLKGVDSTLKIQPAELGDSAVYLCASSSGLAYNEQFFGPGTRLTVL.

V is TRBV2 and J is TRBJ1-5; D perhaps matches TRBD1 (5 bases). V lost 5 bases and J 0 bases, leaving 14 bases between the germline ends. The CDR3 sequence is 16 residues long. Germline CDR1 and CDR2: SNHLY and FYNNEI. CDR3 in amino acids: CASSRWGGRSNQPQHF. CDR3 nucleotide sequence: TGTGCCAGCAGTCGGTGGGGGGGACGTAGCAATCAGCCCCAGCATTTT.

The chain recombines TRBV20-1 with TRBJ2-5; D is unresolved. CDR1 is DFQATT, CDR2 SNEGSKA, per germline (reference sequence). Trimming shortened V by 6 bases and J by 2 bases, and 7 bases separated the two germline ends. The CDR3 consists of 11 residues. This CDR3 is CSALTQETQYF. The DNA of the CDR3 is TGCAGTGCCCTAACACAAGAGACCCAGTACTTC.

This chain connects TRBV10-3 to TRBJ1-2, with unresolved D. The CDR3 contains 14 residues. Germline V CDR1 and CDR2: ENHRY, SYGVKD. The ends were cut back, 8 bases at V and 3 bases at J, with 16 bases in the middle. The CDR3 reads CAIVGGIWDYGYTF. DNA for the CDR3: TGTGCCATCGTGGGCGGGATTTGGGACTATGGCTACACCTTC.

The J gene is TRBJ2-3, the V gene TRBV7-2; 8 nucleotides match TRBD2. This CDR3 spans 15 amino acids. Unmatched junction bases numbered 4, after V lost 5 bases and J lost 0 bases. CDR1 is SGHTA and CDR2 is FQGNSA in the germline V gene. CDR3 region: CASSTRLASTDTQYF. As DNA, the CDR3 is TGTGCCAGCAGCACCCGACTAGCGAGCACAGATACGCAGTATTTT.

The chain couples TRBV6-6 to TRBJ2-7; TRBD2 matches 7 bases. CDR1 is MNHNY and CDR2 is SVGAGI in the germline V gene (reference sequence). Germline trimming cut 6 bases from V and 0 bases from J; bases unmatched to any gene: 5. The CDR3 consists of 14 residues. The CDR3 DNA reads as TGTGCCAGCAGAAATAGCGGGTCCTCCTACGAGCAGTACTTC. This translates into CASRNSGSSYEQYF.

The chain employs TRBV30 and TRBJ1-2; 8 nucleotides line up with TRBD1. Per the germline V gene, CDR1 is GTSNPN and CDR2 is SVGIG (reference sequence). The CDR3 is 13 residues long. V trimming: 3 bases; J trimming: 8 bases; junction bases outside the gene matches: 8. DNA for the CDR3: TGTGCCTGGAGCGCCGACAGGGGCGGCGGCTACACCTTC. Its translation is CAWSADRGGGYTF.

V gene TRBV7-6 combines with J gene TRBJ1-1, with 7 bases fitting TRBD1. In germline, CDR1 is SGHVS, CDR2 FNYEAQ. V trimming: 5 bases; J trimming: 0 bases; junction bases outside the gene matches: 6. The CDR3 consists of 15 residues. This chain's CDR3 is CASSMETGMNTEAFF. For the CDR3, the DNA is TGTGCCAGCAGCATGGAGACAGGGATGAACACTGAAGCTTTCTTT.

The J gene is TRBJ1-6, the V gene TRBV21-1; TRBD1 is the table's D call, not checked against the DNA. TRBV21-1 is assigned pseudogene status. The CDR3 sequence is 18 residues long. CDR3 DNA: TGTGCCAGCAGCAAAGTTGTGGCCCCGGACAGCCTCGATTCACCCCTCCACTTT. Translating it yields CASSKVVAPDSLDSPLHF.

J is TRBJ2-5 and V is TRBV5-1; 11 bases align to TRBD1. The CDR3 is 16 residues long. Germline V gives CDR1 SGHRS, CDR2 YFSETQ. Germline trimming cut 2 bases from V and 4 bases from J; bases unmatched to any gene: 7. This chain's CDR3 is CASSLGQGAHGETQYF. CDR3 DNA sequence: TGCGCCAGCAGCTTAGGACAGGGGGCGCATGGAGAGACCCAGTACTTC.

V usage is TRBV11-2 and J usage is TRBJ2-5; D unclear. The CDR3 is 14 amino acids. Trimming took off 5 bases at V and 1 base at J, with 11 bases between the two ends. The germline V gene has CDR1 SGHAT and CDR2 FQNNGV. CDR3 loop: CASSRRATQETQYF. In nucleotides, the CDR3 is TGTGCCAGCAGCCGTCGGGCTACCCAAGAGACCCAGTACTTC.